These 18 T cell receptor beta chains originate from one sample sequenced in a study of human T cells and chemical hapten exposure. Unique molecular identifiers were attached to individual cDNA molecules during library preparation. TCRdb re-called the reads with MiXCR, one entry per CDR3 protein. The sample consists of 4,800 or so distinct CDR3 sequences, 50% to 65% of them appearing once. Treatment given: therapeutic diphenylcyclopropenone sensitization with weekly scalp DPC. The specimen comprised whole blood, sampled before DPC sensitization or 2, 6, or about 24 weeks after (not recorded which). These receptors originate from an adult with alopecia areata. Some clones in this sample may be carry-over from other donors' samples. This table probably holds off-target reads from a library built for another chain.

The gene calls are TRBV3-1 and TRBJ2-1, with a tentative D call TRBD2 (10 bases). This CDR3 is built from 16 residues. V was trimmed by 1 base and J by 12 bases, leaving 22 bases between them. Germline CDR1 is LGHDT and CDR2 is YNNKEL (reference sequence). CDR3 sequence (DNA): TGTGCCAGCAGCCAAGGGACAGGGGTAATAGCGGGAGGGCAGTTCTTC. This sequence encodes CASSQGTGVIAGGQFF.

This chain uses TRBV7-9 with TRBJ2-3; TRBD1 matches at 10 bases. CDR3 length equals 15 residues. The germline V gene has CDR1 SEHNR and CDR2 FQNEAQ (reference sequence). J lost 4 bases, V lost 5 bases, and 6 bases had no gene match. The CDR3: CASSEGTGVADTQYF. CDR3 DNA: TGTGCCAGCAGCGAAGGGACAGGGGTTGCAGATACGCAGTATTTT.

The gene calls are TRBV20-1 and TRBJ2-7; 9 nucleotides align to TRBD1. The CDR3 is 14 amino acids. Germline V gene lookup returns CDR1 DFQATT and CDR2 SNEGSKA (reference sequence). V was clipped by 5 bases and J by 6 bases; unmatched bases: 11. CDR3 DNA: TGCAGTGCTGGTAGGGACAGGGTCCGGGTCGAGCAGTACTTC. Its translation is CSAGRDRVRVEQYF.

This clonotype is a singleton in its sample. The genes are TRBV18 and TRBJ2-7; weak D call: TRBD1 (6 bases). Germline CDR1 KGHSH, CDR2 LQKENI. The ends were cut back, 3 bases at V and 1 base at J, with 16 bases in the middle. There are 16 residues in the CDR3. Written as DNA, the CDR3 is TGTGCCAGCTCACCTGAAACAGGGAAGAATTCCTACGAGCAGTACTTC. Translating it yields CASSPETGKNSYEQYF.

The CDR3, as DNA: TGCAGTGCGAGGGCGCGGGGGAGCACAGATACGCAGTATTTT. It translates to CSARARGSTDTQYF. The chain employs TRBV20-1 and TRBJ2-3, with 7 bases fitting TRBD2. The CDR3 runs to 14 residues. Trimming cost V 6 bases and J 0 bases; bases outside gene matches: 6. Germline-derived CDR1 and CDR2 are DFQATT and SNEGSKA (reference sequence).

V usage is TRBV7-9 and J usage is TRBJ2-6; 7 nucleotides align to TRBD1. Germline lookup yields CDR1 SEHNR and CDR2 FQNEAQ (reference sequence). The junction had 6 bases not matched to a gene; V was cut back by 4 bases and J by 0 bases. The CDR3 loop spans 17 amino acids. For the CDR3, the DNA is TGTGCCAGCAGCTCACCGGGACAGAGCTCTGGGGCCAACGTCCTGACTTTC. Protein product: CASSSPGQSSGANVLTF.

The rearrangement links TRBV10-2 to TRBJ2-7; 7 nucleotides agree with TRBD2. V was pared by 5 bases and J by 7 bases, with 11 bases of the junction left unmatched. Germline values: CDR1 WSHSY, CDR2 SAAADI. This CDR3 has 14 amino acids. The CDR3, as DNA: TGCGCCAGCAGTCTGAGCGGGGAAGGGTGGGAGCAGTACTTC. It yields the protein CASSLSGEGWEQYF.

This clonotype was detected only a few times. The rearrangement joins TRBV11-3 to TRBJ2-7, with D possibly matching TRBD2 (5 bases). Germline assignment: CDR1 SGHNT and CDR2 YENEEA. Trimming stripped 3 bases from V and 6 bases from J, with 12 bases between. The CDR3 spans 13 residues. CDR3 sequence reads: CASSFGVGREQYF. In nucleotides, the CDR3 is TGTGCCAGCAGCTTCGGGGTAGGCCGCGAGCAGTACTTC.

Here the CDR3 DNA reads TGTGCCAGCAAAGGGGACCCGTACAATGAGCAGTTCTTC. As protein: CASKGDPYNEQFF. The chain carries TRBV6-5 and TRBJ2-1; D is tentatively TRBD1 or TRBD2 (5 bases each). This CDR3 has 13 amino acids. Deletions cut 7 bases from V and 4 bases from J, with 11 bases between. CDR1 is MNHEY and CDR2 is SVGAGI in the germline V gene.

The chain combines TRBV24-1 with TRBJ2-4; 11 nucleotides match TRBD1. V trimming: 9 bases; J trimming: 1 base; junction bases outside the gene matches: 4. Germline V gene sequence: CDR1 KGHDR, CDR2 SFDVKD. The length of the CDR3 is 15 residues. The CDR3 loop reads CATPGDRGAKNIQYF. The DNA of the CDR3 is TGTGCCACCCCTGGGGACAGGGGGGCCAAAAACATTCAGTACTTC.

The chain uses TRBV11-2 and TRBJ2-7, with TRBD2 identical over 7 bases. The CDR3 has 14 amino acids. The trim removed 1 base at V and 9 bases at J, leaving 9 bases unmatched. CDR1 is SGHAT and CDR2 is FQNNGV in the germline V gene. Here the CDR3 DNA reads TGTGCCAGCAGCTTAGCAGCGGGAAGCATGGTGCAGTACTTC. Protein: CASSLAAGSMVQYF.

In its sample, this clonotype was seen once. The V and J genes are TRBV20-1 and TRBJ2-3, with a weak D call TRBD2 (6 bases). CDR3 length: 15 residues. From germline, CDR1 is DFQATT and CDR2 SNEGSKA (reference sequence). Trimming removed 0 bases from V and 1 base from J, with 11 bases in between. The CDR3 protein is CSARESAGGTDTQYF. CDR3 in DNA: TGCAGTGCTAGAGAATCAGCGGGTGGCACAGATACGCAGTATTTT.

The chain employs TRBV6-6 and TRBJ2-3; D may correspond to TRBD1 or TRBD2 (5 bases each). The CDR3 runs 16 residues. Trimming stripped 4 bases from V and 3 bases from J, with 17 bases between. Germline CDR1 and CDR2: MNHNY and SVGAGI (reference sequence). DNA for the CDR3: TGTGCCAGCAGTTTGGGACGTGTAGAGGAAACAGATACGCAGTATTTT. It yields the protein CASSLGRVEETDTQYF.

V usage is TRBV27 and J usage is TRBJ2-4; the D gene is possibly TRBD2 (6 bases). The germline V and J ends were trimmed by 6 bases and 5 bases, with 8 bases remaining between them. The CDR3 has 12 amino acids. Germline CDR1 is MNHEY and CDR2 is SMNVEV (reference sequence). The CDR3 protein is CASRGRQNIQYF. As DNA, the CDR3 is TGTGCCAGCAGAGGGAGGCAAAACATTCAGTACTTC.

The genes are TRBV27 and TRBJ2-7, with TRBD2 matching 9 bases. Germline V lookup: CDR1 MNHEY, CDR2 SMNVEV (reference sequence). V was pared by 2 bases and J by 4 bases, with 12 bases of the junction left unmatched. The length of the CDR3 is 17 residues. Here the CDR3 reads CASSLRALGLASYEQYF. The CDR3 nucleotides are TGTGCCAGCAGTTTAAGGGCCCTAGGACTAGCGTCGTACGAGCAGTACTTC.

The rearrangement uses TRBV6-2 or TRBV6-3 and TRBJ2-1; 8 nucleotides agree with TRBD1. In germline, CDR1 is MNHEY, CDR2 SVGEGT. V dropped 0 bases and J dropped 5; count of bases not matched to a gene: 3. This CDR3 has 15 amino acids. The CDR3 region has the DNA TGTGCCAGCAGTTACTCCAGGGGGCAGGACAATGAGCAGTTCTTC. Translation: CASSYSRGQDNEQFF.

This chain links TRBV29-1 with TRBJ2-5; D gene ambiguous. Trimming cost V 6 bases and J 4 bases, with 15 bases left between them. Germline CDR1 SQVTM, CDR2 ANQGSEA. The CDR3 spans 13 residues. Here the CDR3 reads CSVPVTAGETQYF. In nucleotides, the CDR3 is TGCAGCGTCCCCGTGACGGCAGGAGAGACCCAGTACTTC.

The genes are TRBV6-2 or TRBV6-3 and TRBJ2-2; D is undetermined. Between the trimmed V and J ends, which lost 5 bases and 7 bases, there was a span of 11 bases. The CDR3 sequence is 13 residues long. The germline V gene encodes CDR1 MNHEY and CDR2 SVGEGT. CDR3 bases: TGTGCCAGCAGTACCCCTCCCGGCGGGGAGCTGTTTTTT. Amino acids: CASSTPPGGELFF.